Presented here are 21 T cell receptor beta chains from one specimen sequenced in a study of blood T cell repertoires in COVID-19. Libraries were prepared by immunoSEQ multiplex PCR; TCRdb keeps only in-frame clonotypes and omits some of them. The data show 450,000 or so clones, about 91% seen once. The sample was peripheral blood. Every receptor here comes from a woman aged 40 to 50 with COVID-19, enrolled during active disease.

For the CDR3, the DNA is TGCGCCAGCAGTAGTAAACGCCGGTATAGCAATCAGCCCCAGCATTTT. Translated: CASSSKRRYSNQPQHF. The rearrangement joins TRBV23-1 to TRBJ1-5; D remains ambiguous. TRBV23-1 is noted as an ORF with a role that remains uncertain. The germline V and J ends were trimmed by 5 bases and 0 bases, with 14 bases remaining between them. There are 16 residues in the CDR3.

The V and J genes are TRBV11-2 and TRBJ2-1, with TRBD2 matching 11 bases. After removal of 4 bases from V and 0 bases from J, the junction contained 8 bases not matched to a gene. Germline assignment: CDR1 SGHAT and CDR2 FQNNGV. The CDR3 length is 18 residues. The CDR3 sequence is CASSSLAGGASSYNEQFF. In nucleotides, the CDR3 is TGTGCCAGCAGCTCCCTAGCGGGGGGCGCTAGCTCCTACAATGAGCAGTTCTTC.

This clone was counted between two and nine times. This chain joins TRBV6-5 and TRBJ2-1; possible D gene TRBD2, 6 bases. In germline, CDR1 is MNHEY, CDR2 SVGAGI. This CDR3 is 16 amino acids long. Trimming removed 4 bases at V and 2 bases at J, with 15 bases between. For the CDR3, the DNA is TGTGCCAGCAGTTTTACAGCGGGCCCTCCCTACAATGAGCAGTTCTTC. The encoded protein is CASSFTAGPPYNEQFF.

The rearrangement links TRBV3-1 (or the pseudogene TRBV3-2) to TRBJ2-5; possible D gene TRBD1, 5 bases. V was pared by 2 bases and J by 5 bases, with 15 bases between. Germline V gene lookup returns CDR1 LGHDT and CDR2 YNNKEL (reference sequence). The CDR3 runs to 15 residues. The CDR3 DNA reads TGTGCCAGCAGCCAATCAAGTGGGGCGTGGGAGACCCAGTACTTC. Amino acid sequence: CASSQSSGAWETQYF.

In nucleotides, the CDR3 is TGTGCCAGCAGCGTAGTGAACAGGGGTGAGCAGTTCTTC. It translates to CASSVVNRGEQFF. The chain links TRBV9 to TRBJ2-1; TRBD1 matches 7 bases. The germline V gene encodes CDR1 SGDLS and CDR2 YYNGEE. The V segment lost 0 bases and the J segment 9 bases; nucleotides outside the gene matches: 3. The CDR3 is 13 residues long. Combining the CDR3 with reference TRBV9 and TRBJ2-1 gives the whole variable domain DSGVTQTPKHLITATGQRVTLRCSPRSGDLSVYWYQQSLDQGLQFLIQYYNGEERAKGNILERFSAQQFPDLHSELNLSSLELGDSALYFCASSVVNRGEQFFGPGTRLTVL.

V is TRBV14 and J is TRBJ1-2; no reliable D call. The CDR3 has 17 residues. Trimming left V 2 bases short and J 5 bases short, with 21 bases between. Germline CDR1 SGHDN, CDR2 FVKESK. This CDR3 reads CASSQPNSEALGYGYTF. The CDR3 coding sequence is TGTGCCAGCAGCCAACCCAATTCAGAGGCCCTGGGTTATGGCTACACCTTC.

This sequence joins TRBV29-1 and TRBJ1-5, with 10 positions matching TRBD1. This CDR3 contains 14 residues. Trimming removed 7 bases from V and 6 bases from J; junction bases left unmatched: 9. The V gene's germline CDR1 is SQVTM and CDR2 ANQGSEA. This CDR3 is CSATTGGLGQPQHF. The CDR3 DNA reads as TGCAGCGCCACGACAGGGGGCCTTGGTCAGCCCCAGCATTTT. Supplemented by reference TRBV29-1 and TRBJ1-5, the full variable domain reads SAVISQKPSRDICQRGTSLTIQCQVDSQVTMMFWYRQQPGQSLTLIATANQGSEATYESGFVIDKFPISRPNLTFSTLTVSNMSPEDSSIYLCSATTGGLGQPQHFGDGTRLSIL.

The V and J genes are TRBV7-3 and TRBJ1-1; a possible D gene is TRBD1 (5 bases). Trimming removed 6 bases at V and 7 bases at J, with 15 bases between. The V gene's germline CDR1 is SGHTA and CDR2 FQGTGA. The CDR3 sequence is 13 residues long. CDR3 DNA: TGTGCCAGCAGTCAACGTCCAGGGCATGAAGCTTTCTTT. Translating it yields CASSQRPGHEAFF.

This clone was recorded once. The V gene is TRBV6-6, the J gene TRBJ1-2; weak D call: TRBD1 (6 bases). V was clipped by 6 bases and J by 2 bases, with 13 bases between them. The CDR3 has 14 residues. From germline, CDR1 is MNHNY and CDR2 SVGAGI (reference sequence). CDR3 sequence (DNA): TGTGCCAGCAGCCCCTGGGACACCAACTATGGCTACACCTTC. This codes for CASSPWDTNYGYTF.

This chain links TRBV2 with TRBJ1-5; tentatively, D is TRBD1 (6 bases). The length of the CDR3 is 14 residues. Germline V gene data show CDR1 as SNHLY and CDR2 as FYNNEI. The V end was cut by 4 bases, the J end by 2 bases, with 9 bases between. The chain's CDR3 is CASSGGRGNQPQHF. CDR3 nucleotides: TGTGCCAGCAGTGGGGGGCGAGGCAATCAGCCCCAGCATTTT.

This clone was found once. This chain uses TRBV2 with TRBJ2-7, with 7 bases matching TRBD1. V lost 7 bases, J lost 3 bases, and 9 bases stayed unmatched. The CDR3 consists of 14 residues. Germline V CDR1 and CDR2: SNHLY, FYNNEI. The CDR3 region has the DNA TGTGCCAGCAAATCCGGGACAGCCGACTACGAGCAGTACTTC. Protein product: CASKSGTADYEQYF.

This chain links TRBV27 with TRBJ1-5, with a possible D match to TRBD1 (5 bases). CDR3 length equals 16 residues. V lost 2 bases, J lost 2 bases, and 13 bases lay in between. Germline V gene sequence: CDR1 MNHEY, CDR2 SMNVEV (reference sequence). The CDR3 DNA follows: TGTGCCAGCAGTTTAGGGGGGGGGATGGGCAATCAGCCCCAGCATTTT. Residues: CASSLGGGMGNQPQHF.

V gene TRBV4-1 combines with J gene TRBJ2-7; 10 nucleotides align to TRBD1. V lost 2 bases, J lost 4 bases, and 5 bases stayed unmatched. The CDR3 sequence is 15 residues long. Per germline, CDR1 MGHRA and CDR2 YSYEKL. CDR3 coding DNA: TGCGCCAGCAGCCAATGGGACAGGGGAGAGTACGAGCAGTACTTC. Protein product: CASSQWDRGEYEQYF.

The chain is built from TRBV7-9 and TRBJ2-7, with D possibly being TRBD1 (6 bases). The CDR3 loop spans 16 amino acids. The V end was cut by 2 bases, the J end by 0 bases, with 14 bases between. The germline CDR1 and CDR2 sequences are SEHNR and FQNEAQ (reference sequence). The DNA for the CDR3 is TGTGCCAGCAGCTTACCCACAGGGACGAACTCCTACGAGCAGTACTTC. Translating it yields CASSLPTGTNSYEQYF.

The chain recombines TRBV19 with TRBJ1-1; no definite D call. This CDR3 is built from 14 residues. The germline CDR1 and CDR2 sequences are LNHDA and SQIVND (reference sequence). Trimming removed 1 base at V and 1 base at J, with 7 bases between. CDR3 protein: CASSIVKPNTEAFF. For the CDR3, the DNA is TGTGCCAGTAGTATAGTAAAGCCGAACACTGAAGCTTTCTTT.

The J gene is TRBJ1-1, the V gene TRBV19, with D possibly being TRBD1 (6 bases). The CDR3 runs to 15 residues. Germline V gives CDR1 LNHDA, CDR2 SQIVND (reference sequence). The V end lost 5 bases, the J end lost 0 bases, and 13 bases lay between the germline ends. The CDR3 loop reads CASSARQDMNTEAFF. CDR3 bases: TGTGCCAGTAGTGCCCGACAGGATATGAACACTGAAGCTTTCTTT.

This chain's CDR3 is CSARAGSRDHF. DNA of the CDR3: TGCAGTGCTAGAGCTGGGTCTCGGGACCACTTT. This chain links TRBV20-1 with TRBJ1-6; D not certain. The CDR3 contains 11 residues. The ends were cut back, 1 base at V and 18 bases at J, with 13 bases in the middle. The germline CDR1 and CDR2 sequences are DFQATT and SNEGSKA (reference sequence).

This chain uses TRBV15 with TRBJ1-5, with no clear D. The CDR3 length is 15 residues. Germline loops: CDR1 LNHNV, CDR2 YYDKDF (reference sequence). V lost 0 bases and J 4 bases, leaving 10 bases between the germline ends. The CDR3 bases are TGTGCCACCAGCAGAGATGTCACCAGAAATCAGCCCCAGCATTTT. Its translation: CATSRDVTRNQPQHF.

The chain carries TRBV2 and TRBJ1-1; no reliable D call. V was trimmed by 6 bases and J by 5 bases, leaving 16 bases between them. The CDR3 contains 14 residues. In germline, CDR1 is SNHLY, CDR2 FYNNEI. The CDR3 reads CASRGGVTGTEAFF. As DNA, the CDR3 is TGTGCCAGCAGAGGTGGGGTTACGGGAACTGAAGCTTTCTTT. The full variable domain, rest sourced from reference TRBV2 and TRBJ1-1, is EPEVTQTPSHQVTQMGQEVILRCVPISNHLYFYWYRQILGQKVEFLVSFYNNEISEKSEIFDDQFSVERPDGSNFTLKIRSTKLEDSAMYFCASRGGVTGTEAFFGQGTRLTVV.

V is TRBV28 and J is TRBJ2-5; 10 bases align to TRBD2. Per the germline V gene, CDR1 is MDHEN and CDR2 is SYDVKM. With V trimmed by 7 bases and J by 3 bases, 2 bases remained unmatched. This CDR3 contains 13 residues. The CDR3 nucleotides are TGTGCCAGCAAACTAGCGGGAAAAGAGACCCAGTACTTC. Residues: CASKLAGKETQYF.

CDR3 in DNA: TGCGCCAGCAGCGCAGGGAATTCACCCCTCCACTTT. The encoded protein is CASSAGNSPLHF. The rearrangement uses TRBV4-3 and TRBJ1-6; tentative D call: TRBD1 (5 bases). This CDR3 contains 12 residues. Germline CDR1 LGHNA, CDR2 YSLEER. The V end was cut by 5 bases, the J end by 7 bases, with 6 bases between.